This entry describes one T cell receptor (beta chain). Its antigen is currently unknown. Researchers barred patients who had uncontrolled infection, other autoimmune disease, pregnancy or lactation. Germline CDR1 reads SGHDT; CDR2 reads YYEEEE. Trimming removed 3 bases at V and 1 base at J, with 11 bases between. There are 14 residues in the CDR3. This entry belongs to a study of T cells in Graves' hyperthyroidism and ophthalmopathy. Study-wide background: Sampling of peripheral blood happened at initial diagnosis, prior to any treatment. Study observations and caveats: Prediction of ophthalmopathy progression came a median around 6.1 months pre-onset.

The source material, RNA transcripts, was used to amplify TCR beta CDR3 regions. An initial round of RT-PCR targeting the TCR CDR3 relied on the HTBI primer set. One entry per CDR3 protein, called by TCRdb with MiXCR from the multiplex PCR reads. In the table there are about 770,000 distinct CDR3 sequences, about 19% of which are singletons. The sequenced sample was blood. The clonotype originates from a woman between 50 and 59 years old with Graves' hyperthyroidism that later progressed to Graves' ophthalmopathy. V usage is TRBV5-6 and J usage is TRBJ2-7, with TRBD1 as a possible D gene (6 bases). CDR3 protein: CASSSTGQSYEQYF. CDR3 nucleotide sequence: TGTGCCAGCAGCTCGACAGGACAATCCTACGAGCAGTACTTC.